The T cell receptor (beta chain) under discussion was sequenced for a study of T cell repertoires in cytomegalovirus infection. About the study: HLA-B-restricted CMV epitopes that are well studied were used alongside recently identified HLA-C-restricted ones. Public TCR beta signatures were indicative of both CMV infection and a matching HLA type.

Study-wide results and limits: Predominance within the ex vivo response was attributable to HLA-C-restricted CMV-specific TCR beta clonotypes. Carriers of CMV and the relevant HLA type were discriminated by public TCR beta frequency.

One entry per CDR3 protein, called by TCRdb with MiXCR from the reads. The table lists hundreds of thousands of distinct CDR3 sequences, roughly 43% of them singletons. Germline loops: CDR1 DFQATT, CDR2 SNEGSKA (reference sequence). CDR3 length equals 14 residues. V gave up 2 bases and J gave up 0 bases, with 8 bases separating them. About this clonotype: Its antigen is unknown.

This receptor was identified in a human donor in good health (CMV status not recorded). Some clones in this sample may be carry-over from other donors' samples. The sample consisted of cultured PBMCs, taken from culture after CMV antigen stimulation. This sequence joins TRBV20-1 and TRBJ1-5; D unresolved. The CDR3 region is CSARNADSNQPQHF. CDR3 sequence (DNA): TGCAGTGCTAGAAACGCGGATAGCAATCAGCCCCAGCATTTT.